This entry lists 10 T cell receptor beta chains sequenced from one sample in a study of T cells in Graves' hyperthyroidism and ophthalmopathy. The TCR beta CDR3 regions underwent amplification using RNA transcripts as the source. Researchers ran a first-round RT-PCR on the TCR CDR3 using the HTBI primer set. TCRdb reprocessed the multiplex PCR reads with MiXCR, giving one entry per CDR3 protein. The data contain hundreds of thousands of distinct CDR3 sequences, about 14% of them singletons. What was sequenced was blood. These receptors were collected from a woman in her forties or fifties with Graves' ophthalmopathy.

Remarks on this clonotype: A much more abundant neighbour one base away suggests this may be a read error. The DNA of the CDR3 is TGTGCCAGCAGTGCCACAGGGGGCACCCCCCACTTT. This sequence encodes CASSATGGTPHF. The genes are TRBV2 and TRBJ1-6, with 9 bases aligning to TRBD1. With V trimmed by 4 bases and J by 18 bases, 7 bases remained unmatched. The germline CDR1 and CDR2 sequences are SNHLY and FYNNEI. This CDR3 contains 12 residues.

This clonotype was counted ten times or more. The chain is built from TRBV27 and TRBJ1-1; D remains ambiguous. Trimming left V 0 bases short and J 1 base short, with 9 bases between. The CDR3 is 15 amino acids. The germline V gene encodes CDR1 MNHEY and CDR2 SMNVEV (reference sequence). The CDR3 protein is CASSLSIQRNTEAFF. CDR3 sequence (DNA): TGTGCCAGCAGTTTATCGATACAGCGGAACACTGAAGCTTTCTTT.

The V gene is TRBV15, the J gene TRBJ2-7, with 7 bases matching TRBD2. There are 15 residues in the CDR3. Germline loops: CDR1 LNHNV, CDR2 YYDKDF (reference sequence). V shed 1 base, J shed 4 bases, and the junction held 7 bases outside the gene matches. The CDR3 loop reads CATSRGGLRGYEQYF. In DNA, the CDR3 is TGTGCCACCAGCAGAGGGGGACTAAGGGGATACGAGCAGTACTTC.

The rearrangement uses TRBV9 and TRBJ2-5, with TRBD2 matching over 8 bases. V shed 0 bases and J 4 bases; nucleotides not matched to a gene: 2. Germline CDR1 reads SGDLS; CDR2 reads YYNGEE. The CDR3 sequence is 14 residues long. CDR3 bases: TGTGCCAGCAGCGTAGACCTAGCGGGAGAGACCCAGTACTTC. As protein: CASSVDLAGETQYF.

The rearrangement links TRBV4-3 to TRBJ1-6; no reliable D call. Germline CDR1 LGHNA, CDR2 YSLEER. This CDR3 is built from 14 residues. V lost 0 bases and J lost 8, with 8 bases in between. The CDR3 loop is CASSQERVDSPLHF. The CDR3 DNA is TGCGCCAGCAGCCAAGAGAGGGTGGATTCACCCCTCCACTTT.

This clonotype showed up just a few times. The chain links TRBV9 to TRBJ1-2; tentatively, D is TRBD1 (5 bases). Trimming cost V 3 bases and J 3 bases, with 21 bases left between them. Germline V gives CDR1 SGDLS, CDR2 YYNGEE. The CDR3 totals 17 residues. The CDR3 sequence: CASSAELGAQSHYGYTF. CDR3 nucleotide sequence: TGTGCCAGCAGCGCGGAACTTGGGGCCCAAAGCCACTATGGCTACACCTTC.

This clonotype was observed a few times. V is TRBV19 and J is TRBJ1-1; the D is unclear. Germline CDR1 and CDR2: LNHDA and SQIVND (reference sequence). V lost 2 bases and J 4 bases, leaving 11 bases between the germline ends. CDR3 size: 14 residues. CDR3 amino acids: CASSIIGKGTEAFF. The CDR3 DNA follows: TGTGCCAGTAGTATAATAGGCAAAGGCACTGAAGCTTTCTTT.

Ten or more counts support this clonotype. The rearrangement uses TRBV9 and TRBJ2-7; D could derive from TRBD1 or TRBD2 (5 bases each). Germline values: CDR1 SGDLS, CDR2 YYNGEE. The CDR3 spans 14 residues. V shed 4 bases and J shed 3 bases, with 14 bases lying between them. The CDR3 coding sequence is TGTGCCAGCAGCCCCCTGGGGGATGACTACGAGCAGTACTTC. It yields the protein CASSPLGDDYEQYF.

This clonotype has at least ten counts. The J gene is TRBJ2-3, the V gene TRBV6-2 or TRBV6-3, with D possibly being TRBD1 (6 bases). V lost 1 base to trimming and J lost 5 bases, with 19 bases between them. CDR3 length: 17 amino acids. Per germline, CDR1 MNHEY and CDR2 SVGEGT. The CDR3 protein is CASSYWGPGQIQDTQYF. In nucleotides, the CDR3 is TGTGCCAGCAGTTACTGGGGGCCGGGACAAATACAAGATACGCAGTATTTT.

This clonotype occurred many times. The gene calls are TRBV7-3 and TRBJ2-3, with 12 bases lining up with TRBD2. V lost 2 bases, J lost 5 bases, and 8 bases stayed unmatched. Germline lookup yields CDR1 SGHTA and CDR2 FQGTGA. This CDR3 region has 17 residues. CDR3 DNA sequence: TGTGCCAGCAGCTTATCGGCTAGCGGGAGGGGGAAAGATACGCAGTATTTT. It codes for CASSLSASGRGKDTQYF.